This T cell receptor beta chain was sequenced for a study of blood T cells in healthy people across ages. Study at large: Every two T cells gave about one barcoded beta molecule via template switching.

For this clonotype: Its antigen remains unknown. Compared with germline, one end of the junction differs, possibly owing to a read error.

Donors each provided roughly 9.6 milliliters of peripheral blood. Together with a sample-barcoded 5' primer, a J-beta primer mix was included in a second PCR lasting roughly 6 to 12 cycles. Researchers report that a template-switch adaptor with 12 random nucleotides tagged each cDNA molecule. TCRdb fed the 5' RACE reads into MiXCR, producing one record per CDR3 protein. The top ten clones hold 15% to 19% of a sample with hundreds of thousands of distinct CDR3 sequences, about 30% of them seen once. Study outcomes and limitations: Both higher diversity and more naive CD4+ cells marked long-lived donors when set against aged donors.

This CDR3 is 16 amino acids long. Germline V gene sequence: CDR1 SGHTA, CDR2 FQGNSA. V usage is TRBV7-2 and J usage is TRBJ2-1; 10 bases fit TRBD1. This sequence originates from a woman aged 80 or over in good health. Sequenced: blood. This chain's CDR3 is CASSLNSGTGVDERFF. CDR3 DNA sequence: TGTGCCAGCAGCTTGAACTCCGGGACAGGGGTGGATGAGCGGTTCTTC.